This TCR beta chain is drawn from a study of cytomegalovirus exposure and HLA in healthy donors. Study summary: Genetic ancestry analysis placed over 65% of the roughly 400 donors that were genotyped in the Caucasian-associated cluster. Overall study results and limits: Trimming of TCR beta V- and J-genes showed a link, identified in a later analysis, to a missense DCLRE1C variant.

Points on this clone: What it binds is unknown.

Amplification used 60 Vbeta primers and 13 Jbeta primers. TCRdb's copy holds only in-frame clones and misses some; the assay was immunoSEQ multiplex PCR. Among approximately 56,000 clones listed, 55% to 80% were seen once. This clonotype was obtained from a woman aged 50 to 60 in good health and CMV-seropositive. Source material: PBMCs.

The CDR3: CASSPSGEETQYF. In DNA, the CDR3 is TGTGCCAGCAGTCCTAGCGGGGAAGAGACCCAGTACTTC. This sequence joins TRBV6-4 and TRBJ2-5; TRBD2 matches at 9 bases. CDR3 length: 13 amino acids. Germline V gene lookup returns CDR1 MRHNA and CDR2 SNTAGT. Unmatched junction bases numbered 1, after V lost 5 bases and J lost 3 bases.